The 16 T cell receptor beta chains in this list originate from one sample, sequenced in a study of cytomegalovirus exposure and HLA in healthy donors. PCR used 60 Vbeta primers and 13 Jbeta primers. Profiling relied on immunoSEQ multiplex PCR, and the TCRdb table lists in-frame clones only, not all of them. Of about 90,000 clones listed, 65% to 75% were seen once; the top ten hold approximately 2.1%. Sequencing was carried out using PBMCs. The receptors stem from a man between 25 and 39 years old in good health and CMV-seronegative.

This clone was seen more than once but under ten times. A read error may produce the germline difference seen at one junction end. The CDR3 region has the DNA TGCAGCGTTCTACGGGGATTCTATGGCTACCCCTTC. This encodes CSVLRGFYGYPF. This chain connects TRBV29-1 to TRBJ1-2, with D hard to call. CDR3 length: 12 amino acids. Germline CDR1 is SQVTM and CDR2 is ANQGSEA.

The V and J genes are TRBV27 and TRBJ1-4; 7 bases map to TRBD1. CDR1 is MNHEY and CDR2 is SMNVEV in the germline V gene (reference sequence). Trimming cost V 4 bases and J 10 bases; bases outside gene matches: 9. This CDR3 has 14 residues. The CDR3 sequence is CASSSGQELGKLFF. CDR3 DNA sequence: TGTGCCAGCAGTTCTGGACAGGAGCTAGGAAAACTGTTTTTT.

This chain links TRBV1 with TRBJ2-3; the table assigns TRBD2, which was not confirmed against the DNA. TRBV1 is listed as a pseudogene. The CDR3 is 20 amino acids. CDR3 amino acids: CTSSQPGLAGGRGYTDTQYF. The CDR3 region has the DNA TGCACCAGCAGCCAACCGGGACTAGCGGGAGGGAGGGGTTACACAGATACGCAGTATTTT.

The rearrangement links TRBV6-5 to TRBJ1-2, with 11 bases lining up with TRBD1. Germline V CDR1 and CDR2: MNHEY, SVGAGI. CDR3 length: 15 amino acids. The V segment lost 2 bases and the J segment 5 bases; nucleotides outside the gene matches: 4. The CDR3 DNA follows: TGTGCCAGCAGTTACCAGGGACAGGGGGTTTATGGCTACACCTTC. This translates into CASSYQGQGVYGYTF.

This CDR3 reads CASSVGGRADYGYTF. The DNA for the CDR3 is TGTGCCAGCAGCGTAGGGGGCAGGGCTGACTATGGCTACACCTTC. The J gene is TRBJ1-2, the V gene TRBV9; weak D call: TRBD1 (5 bases). Germline-derived CDR1 and CDR2 are SGDLS and YYNGEE. Trimming removed 0 bases from V and 3 bases from J, with 12 bases in between. The CDR3 covers 15 residues.

The chain links TRBV7-3 to TRBJ2-5; TRBD2 matches 10 bases. With the DNA end fitting TRBJ2-7 better, the J assignment may be wrong. The CDR3 runs to 15 residues. Germline V CDR1 and CDR2: SGHTA, FQGTGA. For the CDR3, the DNA is TGTGCCAGCAGCCCGACTAGCGGGCGCACCTACGAGCAGTACTTC. It specifies CASSPTSGRTYEQYF.

The CDR3 reads CASSSPPTGLADTQYF. The DNA for the CDR3 is TGTGCCAGCAGTTCCCCGCCTACAGGGCTCGCAGATACGCAGTATTTT. The rearrangement links TRBV6-6 to TRBJ2-3, with a tentative D call TRBD1 (6 bases). Trimming removed 4 bases at V and 4 bases at J, with 18 bases between. CDR1 MNHNY and CDR2 SVGAGI come from the germline V gene (reference sequence). The CDR3 spans 16 residues.

The chain links TRBV10-3 to TRBJ2-1, with D perhaps matching TRBD2 (5 bases). The germline V gene encodes CDR1 ENHRY and CDR2 SYGVKD. The CDR3 contains 16 residues. The V gene lost 0 bases and the J gene lost 0 bases, with 9 bases spanning the gap. The CDR3 DNA is TGTGCCATCAGTGAGTCAGGGAGAAGCTCCTACAATGAGCAGTTCTTC. This codes for CAISESGRSSYNEQFF.

A few counts support this clone. This chain joins TRBV14 and TRBJ2-6; D uncertain. V gave up 4 bases and J gave up 2 bases, with 15 bases separating them. Germline CDR1 and CDR2: SGHDN and FVKESK. The CDR3 is 17 amino acids. CDR3 sequence reads: CASSRPSWLAGANVLTF. DNA for the CDR3: TGTGCCAGCAGCCGCCCTTCCTGGCTCGCTGGGGCCAACGTCCTGACTTTC.

The chain has TRBV5-4 and TRBJ1-5; 7 bases fit TRBD1. This CDR3 comprises 15 residues. Germline V gene lookup returns CDR1 SGHNT and CDR2 YYREEE (reference sequence). V gave up 3 bases and J gave up 2 bases; unmatched junction bases: 5. The CDR3 protein is CASSYGTGGNQPQHF. CDR3 DNA: TGTGCCAGCAGCTATGGAACAGGGGGCAATCAGCCCCAGCATTTT.

CDR3 nucleotide sequence: TGCGCCAGCAGCTTAGGGACAGGGGACTATCAGCCCCAGCATTTT. This encodes CASSLGTGDYQPQHF. This chain connects TRBV5-1 to TRBJ1-5, with 10 bases matching TRBD1. V shed 2 bases, J shed 5 bases, and the junction held 4 bases outside the gene matches. Germline assignment: CDR1 SGHRS and CDR2 YFSETQ. The CDR3 is made up of 15 amino acids. Full variable domain (remainder filled in from reference TRBV5-1 and TRBJ1-5): KAGVTQTPRYLIKTRGQQVTLSCSPISGHRSVSWYQQTPGQGLQFLFEYFSETQRNKGNFPGRFSGRQFSNSRSEMNVSTLELGDSALYLCASSLGTGDYQPQHFGDGTRLSIL.

V gene TRBV10-3 combines with J gene TRBJ2-1; TRBD2 aligns across 16 bases. V shed 6 bases and J 1 base; nucleotides not matched to a gene: 9. Germline V lookup: CDR1 ENHRY, CDR2 SYGVKD. The CDR3 spans 19 residues. This chain's CDR3 is CAISSGLAGGPSSYNEQFF. In DNA, the CDR3 is TGTGCCATCAGCTCGGGACTAGCGGGAGGGCCGTCGTCCTACAATGAGCAGTTCTTC.

A remark on this clone: One end of the junction varies from germline; a read error may be responsible. The sample carries other DNA sequences with the same CDR3. This chain joins TRBV5-6 and TRBJ1-1; D uncertain. CDR3 length equals 12 residues. Germline V lookup: CDR1 SGHDT, CDR2 YYEEEE. Written as DNA, the CDR3 is TGTGCCAGCAGTCAGCGGCGTACTGAAGCTTTCTTC. It translates to CASSQRRTEAFF.

This clone was recorded once. The rearrangement uses TRBV5-4 and TRBJ2-7, with TRBD2 identical over 12 bases. This CDR3 spans 14 amino acids. V shed 3 bases and J 5 bases; nucleotides not matched to a gene: 3. Germline V lookup: CDR1 SGHNT, CDR2 YYREEE (reference sequence). CDR3 amino acids: CASSSTSGSNEQYF. CDR3 bases: TGTGCCAGCAGCTCGACTAGCGGGAGTAACGAGCAGTACTTC.

V usage is TRBV27 and J usage is TRBJ1-1; possible D gene TRBD1, 6 bases. Germline assignment: CDR1 MNHEY and CDR2 SMNVEV (reference sequence). V was clipped by 5 bases and J by 0 bases, with 10 bases between them. The CDR3 loop spans 14 amino acids. CDR3 sequence: CASSIGGMNTEAFF. The CDR3 nucleotides read TGTGCCAGCAGTATAGGGGGTATGAACACTGAAGCTTTCTTT.

This clone was recorded a few times. The V gene is TRBV7-2, the J gene TRBJ2-3, with D tentatively TRBD1 (6 bases). Between the trimmed V and J ends, which lost 1 base and 5 bases, there was a span of 7 bases. This CDR3 is 13 amino acids long. Per germline, CDR1 SGHTA and CDR2 FQGNSA. In DNA form, the CDR3 reads TGTGCCAGCAGCTTAGACAGGGAAGATACGCAGTATTTT. Amino acids: CASSLDREDTQYF. Variable domain in full (rest from reference TRBV7-2 and TRBJ2-3): GAGVSQSPSNKVTEKGKDVELRCDPISGHTALYWYRQSLGQGLEFLIYFQGNSAPDKSGLPSDRFSAERTGGSVSTLTIQRTQQEDSAVYLCASSLDREDTQYFGPGTRLTVL.